A single sample is the source of the 8 T cell receptor beta chains below, sequenced in a study of T cells expressing NK-cell markers. From its re-call of the 5' RACE reads, TCRdb lists each CDR3 protein once, without DNA. The table lists 550,000 to 600,000 distinct CDR3 sequences, with 3% to 4.5% in the top ten. The material sequenced was blood T cells: a sorted CD56 or NKG2C T cell subset, CD4+ or CD8+ T cells, or bulk PBMC T cells (not recorded which). Receptors were obtained from a man younger than 30 in good health.

This chain uses TRBV5-6 with TRBJ1-1. Germline assignment: CDR1 SGHDT and CDR2 YYEEEE. The CDR3 is 14 amino acids. The chain's CDR3 is CASSLGGWGTEAFF. The full variable domain, completed using reference TRBV5-6 and TRBJ1-1, is DAGVTQSPTHLIKTRGQQVTLRCSPKSGHDTVSWYQQALGQGPQFIFQYYEEEERQRGNFPDRFSGHQFPNYSSELNVNALLLGDSALYLCASSLGGWGTEAFFGQGTRLTVV.

V usage is TRBV18 and J usage is TRBJ2-6. The CDR3 loop spans 15 amino acids. Germline V CDR1 and CDR2: KGHSH, LQKENI. The CDR3 sequence is CASSPKHTGANVLTF.

J is TRBJ1-2 and V is TRBV2; the TCRdb D gene call, TRBD1, has no DNA to confirm it. Germline assignment: CDR1 SNHLY and CDR2 FYNNEI. The CDR3 contains 15 residues. Here the CDR3 reads CASSESVGTFHSYTF.

The V and J genes are TRBV15 and TRBJ1-1. Germline V gene data show CDR1 as LNHNV and CDR2 as YYDKDF (reference sequence). CDR3 length: 13 residues. The CDR3 is CATSSNLEDLAFF.

The chain carries TRBV3-1 and TRBJ2-3. Germline-derived CDR1 and CDR2 are LGHDT and YNNKEL (reference sequence). The CDR3 is 12 residues long. This CDR3 reads CASSVTADTQYF.

The chain has TRBV7-2 and TRBJ1-5. Germline CDR1 SGHTA, CDR2 FQGNSA. The CDR3 consists of 13 residues. The CDR3 protein is CASSLRSNQPQHF.

The V and J genes are TRBV27 and TRBJ2-1; without DNA, the TCRdb call of TRBD1 cannot be checked. This CDR3 has 17 amino acids. Per the germline V gene, CDR1 is MNHEY and CDR2 is SMNVEV (reference sequence). This chain's CDR3 is CASSRLGGGRGLNEQFF.

The chain uses TRBV12-3 or TRBV12-4 and TRBJ1-4. The CDR3 consists of 13 residues. The CDR3: CASSLSGEEKLFF.